Listed here are 28 T cell receptor beta chains from one sample, sequenced in a study of shared clonotypes between healthy human individuals. The table came from immunoSEQ multiplex PCR; TCRdb's copy has only in-frame clones and leaves some out. The sample has about 480,000 clones; 75% to 85% are singletons. The source material was PBMCs. Receptors were obtained from a woman aged 40 to 55 in good health. Some clones in this sample may be carry-over from other donors' samples.

Note on this clone: A clone one base away is much larger, so this may be a read error. The J gene is TRBJ2-1, the V gene TRBV5-6; TRBD2 matches at 9 bases. CDR3 length: 14 residues. Germline lookup yields CDR1 SGHDT and CDR2 YYEEEE. With V trimmed by 4 bases and J by 3 bases, 2 bases remained unmatched. Here the CDR3 DNA reads TGTGCCAGCAGCCAGACTAGCGGCTACAATGAGCAGTTCTTC. Translating gives CASSQTSGYNEQFF.

A remark on this clone: With a much larger clone just one base away, this may be a read error. Other DNA sequences in the same sample also yield this CDR3. As DNA, the CDR3 is TGTGCCAGCAGCCCATGGGGGGCCACCAGCTCCTATGAGCAGTACTTC. This gives the protein CASSPWGATSSYEQYF. The V and J genes are TRBV11-2 and TRBJ2-7; D is possibly TRBD1 or TRBD2 (6 bases each). This CDR3 has 16 residues. Germline V gene sequence: CDR1 SGHAT, CDR2 FQNNGV.

The gene calls are TRBV29-1 and TRBJ1-4; no definite D call. The CDR3 spans 11 residues. Germline values: CDR1 SQVTM, CDR2 ANQGSEA. V was clipped by 4 bases and J by 8 bases, with 8 bases between them. This CDR3 is CSVAVGEKLFF. In DNA, the CDR3 is TGCAGCGTTGCCGTAGGGGAAAAACTGTTTTTT.

The rearrangement links TRBV4-2 to TRBJ2-1; D may be TRBD1 or TRBD2 (5 bases each). V was pared by 1 base and J by 0 bases, with 10 bases between. The CDR3 spans 16 residues. CDR1 is LGHNA and CDR2 is YNFKEQ in the germline V gene. CDR3 bases: TGTGCCAGCAGCCAAGTCCCAGGGAGCTCCTACAATGAGCAGTTCTTC. Translated: CASSQVPGSSYNEQFF.

This clone has just one count. One end of the junction fails to match germline, which may point to a read error. At the DNA level, this CDR3 is encoded by other sequences in the same sample as well. The chain is built from TRBV7-9 and TRBJ1-1; D is undetermined. This CDR3 comprises 13 residues. Germline V gene sequence: CDR1 SEHNR, CDR2 FQNEAQ (reference sequence). CDR3 in DNA: TGCGCCAGCACCCAACCCCAAATTGAAGAAGCTTTCTTT. This sequence encodes CASTQPQIEEAFF.

The chain links TRBV4-2 to TRBJ2-5; tentatively, D is TRBD1 or TRBD2 (5 bases each). V was clipped by 0 bases and J by 5 bases, with 22 bases between them. The CDR3 sequence is 18 residues long. Germline assignment: CDR1 LGHNA and CDR2 YNFKEQ. CDR3 sequence reads: CASSQDGGGGLAWETQYF. DNA of the CDR3: TGTGCCAGCAGCCAAGATGGGGGTGGAGGATTAGCGTGGGAGACCCAGTACTTC.

The chain joins TRBV20-1 to TRBJ2-7; the D gene could be TRBD1 or TRBD2 (5 bases each). Trimming left V 6 bases short and J 3 bases short, with 9 bases between. CDR1 and CDR2 (germline): DFQATT, SNEGSKA (reference sequence). CDR3 size: 11 residues. In DNA, the CDR3 is TGCAGTGCCGAGAGGGGCTACGAGCAGTACTTC. Protein product: CSAERGYEQYF.

The chain has TRBV11-3 and TRBJ2-1, with D uncertain. V was trimmed by 3 bases and J by 7 bases, leaving 10 bases between them. Per the germline V gene, CDR1 is SGHNT and CDR2 is YENEEA. The CDR3 covers 13 residues. CDR3 in DNA: TGTGCCAGCAGCTTGGCGCAGGTGAATGAGCAGTTCTTC. Translation: CASSLAQVNEQFF. The variable domain in full, with the rest retrieved from reference TRBV11-3 and TRBJ2-1, is EAGVVQSPRYKIIEKKQPVAFWCNPISGHNTLYWYLQNLGQGPELLIRYENEEAVDDSQLPKDRFSAERLKGVDSTLKIQPAELGDSAVYLCASSLAQVNEQFFGPGTRLTVL.

CDR3: CASSLGSGVRETQYF. The DNA for the CDR3 is TGTGCCAGCAGCTTAGGGTCCGGAGTCCGGGAGACCCAGTACTTC. The rearrangement joins TRBV7-2 to TRBJ2-5; D gene uncertain. The germline V gene has CDR1 SGHTA and CDR2 FQGNSA. This CDR3 contains 15 residues. Between the trimmed V and J ends, which lost 1 base and 5 bases, there was a span of 14 bases.

As concerns this clone: The junction does not match germline at one end; this may be a read error. The chain links TRBV11-3 to TRBJ1-3; unclear D gene. CDR1 and CDR2 (germline): SGHNT, YENEEA. This CDR3 is 10 amino acids long. CDR3 residues: CASSLGPRDF. In DNA form, the CDR3 reads TGTGCCAGCAGCTTGGGTCCGAGGGATTTT.

This chain connects TRBV10-2 to TRBJ1-5; D not resolved. The germline V and J ends were trimmed by 3 bases and 0 bases, with 6 bases remaining between them. The germline gives CDR1 WSHSY, CDR2 SAAADI. The CDR3 totals 14 residues. CDR3 coding DNA: TGCGCCAGCAGTGAAGGGAATAGCAATCAGCCCCAGCATTTT. This sequence encodes CASSEGNSNQPQHF.

This chain connects TRBV27 to TRBJ2-5; TRBD1 might be the D (6 bases). The CDR3 is 14 residues long. The ends were cut back, 1 base at V and 3 bases at J, with 9 bases in the middle. In germline, CDR1 is MNHEY, CDR2 SMNVEV (reference sequence). The DNA for the CDR3 is TGTGCCAGCAGTTTATGGGGGACAAAAGAGACCCAGTACTTC. Translation gives CASSLWGTKETQYF.

This chain links TRBV29-1 with TRBJ1-1, with D possibly being TRBD1 (5 bases). Germline CDR1 and CDR2: SQVTM and ANQGSEA. V was trimmed by 7 bases and J by 4 bases, leaving 16 bases between them. The CDR3 runs 13 residues. In nucleotides, the CDR3 is TGCAGCGCCGCCTCCGGGGGGTTCACTGAAGCTTTCTTT. As protein: CSAASGGFTEAFF.

The chain combines TRBV6-5 with TRBJ2-3; D uncertain. The CDR3 length is 11 residues. V lost 6 bases and J lost 6, with 7 bases in between. Germline V gene lookup returns CDR1 MNHEY and CDR2 SVGAGI. CDR3 coding DNA: TGTGCCAGCAGAGTCATCGATACGCAGTATTTT. Translation gives CASRVIDTQYF.

Here the CDR3 reads CASSSPSREQYF. In nucleotides, the CDR3 is TGTGCCAGCAGTTCCCCTTCGAGAGAGCAGTACTTC. This chain connects TRBV28 to TRBJ2-7; D gene unclear. Trimming pared 4 bases from V and 7 bases from J, leaving 11 bases between. There are 12 residues in the CDR3. Germline assignment: CDR1 MDHEN and CDR2 SYDVKM.

In its sample, this clone was seen many times. This rearrangement joins TRBV13 to TRBJ2-1, with 7 bases identical to TRBD1. CDR3 size: 16 residues. V lost 4 bases to trimming and J lost 0 bases; unmatched junction nucleotides: 6. Germline V CDR1 and CDR2: PRHDT, FYEKMQ (reference sequence). The CDR3 DNA reads as TGTGCCAGCAGCTCTCTGGACAGGAGCTCCTACAATGAGCAGTTCTTC. Protein: CASSSLDRSSYNEQFF.

V is TRBV7-8 and J is TRBJ2-7; weak D call: TRBD1 (5 bases). Germline V gene data show CDR1 as SGHVS and CDR2 as FQNEAQ. The CDR3 is 14 amino acids. V was pared by 5 bases and J by 3 bases, with 14 bases between. The chain's CDR3 is CASSPRWGFYEQYF. As DNA, the CDR3 is TGTGCCAGCAGCCCTCGATGGGGCTTCTACGAGCAGTACTTC.

This chain links TRBV4-2 with TRBJ1-6, with D perhaps TRBD1 (6 bases). In germline, CDR1 is LGHNA, CDR2 YNFKEQ. This CDR3 has 16 residues. V lost 0 bases and J lost 6, with 12 bases in between. In DNA, the CDR3 is TGTGCCAGCAGCCAAGAAATGTTGGGGGCTAATTCACCCCTCCACTTT. Residues: CASSQEMLGANSPLHF.

This clone was counted only a few times. The chain combines TRBV10-3 with TRBJ2-3; D is possibly TRBD2 (5 bases). Trimming cost V 9 bases and J 0 bases, with 13 bases left between them. The germline V gene has CDR1 ENHRY and CDR2 SYGVKD. This CDR3 contains 14 residues. CDR3 nucleotide sequence: TGTGCCATAGGACTTGGAGATAGCACAGATACGCAGTATTTT. Its protein product is CAIGLGDSTDTQYF.

This clone turned up a few times. Within the sample, other DNA sequences also encode this same CDR3. V usage is TRBV27 and J usage is TRBJ1-2, with D perhaps matching TRBD1 (5 bases). V lost 4 bases to trimming and J lost 5 bases, with 17 bases between them. There are 15 residues in the CDR3. Germline V gene sequence: CDR1 MNHEY, CDR2 SMNVEV (reference sequence). The CDR3 sequence: CASSSRGGGGYGYTF. DNA for the CDR3: TGTGCCAGCAGTTCCCGGGGCGGGGGGGGTTATGGCTACACCTTC.

V gene TRBV2 combines with J gene TRBJ1-2, with unresolved D. CDR3 length: 14 amino acids. The germline V gene has CDR1 SNHLY and CDR2 FYNNEI. V was shortened by 5 bases and J by 2 bases, with 12 bases between the two germline ends. CDR3 bases: TGTGCCAGCAGTTATGTAACCCAAAACTATGGCTACACCTTC. This encodes CASSYVTQNYGYTF.

The J gene is TRBJ1-5, the V gene TRBV7-6; TRBD1 agrees at 8 bases. The CDR3 is 15 residues long. V shed 4 bases, J shed 4 bases, and the junction held 6 bases outside the gene matches. CDR1 and CDR2 (germline): SGHVS, FNYEAQ. CDR3 protein: CASSSGTGVNQPQHF. The CDR3 nucleotides read TGTGCCAGCAGCTCCGGGACAGGAGTAAATCAGCCCCAGCATTTT.

The genes are TRBV29-1 and TRBJ2-1, with D unresolved. CDR1 and CDR2 from the germline V gene are SQVTM and ANQGSEA. Trimming cost V 7 bases and J 1 base, with 11 bases left between them. This CDR3 is built from 13 residues. The CDR3 sequence: CSAGMGSYNEQFF. In nucleotides, the CDR3 is TGCAGCGCCGGAATGGGGTCCTACAATGAGCAGTTCTTC.

This sequence joins TRBV11-1 and TRBJ2-7; TRBD2 is a possible D gene (6 bases). The CDR3 covers 15 residues. V lost 1 base and J lost 0, with 10 bases in between. In germline, CDR1 is SGHAT, CDR2 FQDESV (reference sequence). The CDR3 is CASSLGAGLSYEQYF. The CDR3 DNA sequence: TGTGCCAGCAGCTTAGGAGCGGGTCTCTCCTACGAGCAGTACTTC.

This chain uses TRBV28 with TRBJ2-3; D remains ambiguous. Looked up from germline, CDR1 is MDHEN and CDR2 is SYDVKM. V gave up 6 bases and J gave up 10 bases, with 14 bases separating them. This CDR3 contains 12 residues. The CDR3 bases are TGTGCCAGCAGCTTAGGGTCGGCGGCGCAGTATTTT. This sequence encodes CASSLGSAAQYF.

The chain carries TRBV6-1 and TRBJ1-2, with D unresolved. The CDR3 extends over 13 amino acids. Per the germline V gene, CDR1 is MNHNS and CDR2 is SASEGT. Between the trimmed V and J ends, which lost 7 bases and 8 bases, there was a span of 17 bases. CDR3 amino acids: CASTQRLFEGYTF. In DNA, the CDR3 is TGTGCCAGCACCCAACGGCTCTTCGAGGGCTACACCTTC.

In its sample, this clone was seen a few times. V is TRBV28 and J is TRBJ2-5, with unresolved D. Germline CDR1 is MDHEN and CDR2 is SYDVKM. The CDR3 loop spans 13 amino acids. V gave up 2 bases and J gave up 6 bases, with 10 bases separating them. CDR3 sequence reads: CASSLLVRKTQYF. CDR3 coding DNA: TGTGCCAGCAGTTTACTCGTTAGAAAGACCCAGTACTTC.

This chain joins TRBV6-5 and TRBJ2-5; D is perhaps TRBD2 (6 bases). Trimming removed 2 bases at V and 4 bases at J, with 11 bases between. The CDR3 spans 14 residues. Germline V gene sequence: CDR1 MNHEY, CDR2 SVGAGI. The CDR3 is CASSYGRKGETQYF. In DNA, the CDR3 is TGTGCCAGCAGTTACGGGAGGAAGGGAGAGACCCAGTACTTC.